These T cell receptor beta chains were read from a single sample in a study of blood T cell repertoires in COVID-19. Some clones are missing from TCRdb's copy, which holds only in-frame ones; the method was immunoSEQ multiplex PCR. Altogether over 200,000 clones are present, about 90% being singletons, with the ten largest covering under 2.5%. What was sequenced was peripheral blood. These receptors were collected from a man aged 40-50 years with active or convalescent COVID-19. Each CDR3 is given with its conserved first and last residue. The D gene is left open where the match is weak. Expanded clones get a size class; other rows say once, few or many, or leave the size out.

CDR3	DNA	D	size	V	J
CASSIYGGGDEQYF	TGTGCCAGTAGTATATACGGCGGCGGGGACGAGCAGTACTTC	NA	once	TRBV19	TRBJ2-7
CASSFGDRGFGYTF	TGTGCCAGCAGCTTCGGGGACAGGGGCTTTGGCTACACCTTC	TRBD1	NA	TRBV5-6	TRBJ1-2
CASLGATNEKLFF	TGTGCCAGCCTCGGGGCAACTAATGAAAAACTGTTTTTT	NA	NA	TRBV2	TRBJ1-4
CASSLAGTGVGGYTF	TGTGCCAGCAGTTTAGCGGGGACAGGGGTGGGGGGCTACACCTTC	TRBD1	NA	TRBV28	TRBJ1-2
CASSDTGSSPLHF	TGTGCCAGCAGCGACACAGGCAGTTCACCCCTCCACTTT	NA	NA	TRBV27	TRBJ1-6
CASSPGQDYDEKLFF	TGTGCCAGCAGTCCTGGACAGGATTACGATGAAAAACTGTTTTTT	TRBD1	NA	TRBV2	TRBJ1-4
CASRPKRRTGQETQYF	TGTGCCAGCAGGCCCAAGAGGCGGACAGGCCAAGAGACCCAGTACTTC	TRBD1	few	TRBV7-6	TRBJ2-5
CASSPAPGQTYDGANVLTF	TGTGCCAGTAGCCCGGCCCCGGGACAGACTTATGACGGGGCCAACGTCCTGACTTTC	TRBD1	once	TRBV19	TRBJ2-6
CASSLQTAGIYGYTF	TGTGCCAGCAGCCTCCAAACGGCGGGGATCTATGGCTACACCTTC	NA	NA	TRBV14	TRBJ1-2
CASTSGSSNQPQHF	TGTGCCAGCACCTCGGGGAGTAGCAATCAGCCCCAGCATTTT	NA	NA	TRBV28	TRBJ1-5
CASSLGQGLGYTF	TGCGCCAGCAGCTTGGGGCAGGGCCTCGGCTACACCTTC	NA	NA	TRBV5-1	TRBJ1-2
CASTIAGTGTSGSYEQYF	TGTGCCAGCACCATAGCGGGGACCGGGACTAGCGGTTCCTACGAGCAGTACTTC	TRBD2	NA	TRBV28	TRBJ2-7
CASSPVSTGRETQYF	TGTGCCAGCAGCCCCGTCTCGACAGGGAGGGAGACCCAGTACTTC	NA	NA	TRBV9	TRBJ2-5
CASSLRQGRDNEQFF	TGTGCCAGCAGCTTAAGGCAGGGGAGAGACAATGAGCAGTTCTTC	NA	NA	TRBV11-2	TRBJ2-1
CASSPNRGGRSGYTF	TGTGCCAGCAGCCCTAATCGGGGAGGGAGAAGTGGCTACACCTTC	NA	NA	TRBV11-2	TRBJ1-2
CATSREGPSYEQYF	TGTGCCACCAGCAGAGAGGGGCCTTCCTACGAGCAGTACTTC	NA	NA	TRBV15	TRBJ2-7
CASSTGTTSYNEQFF	TGTGCCAGCAGTACGGGGACTACCTCCTACAATGAGCAGTTCTTC	TRBD2	NA	TRBV28	TRBJ2-1
CASSMRTGGRVVEQYF	TGTGCCAGCAGCATGAGGACAGGGGGTCGAGTCGTGGAGCAGTACTTC	TRBD1	few	TRBV13	TRBJ2-7